This T cell receptor (beta chain) was recovered during a study of CD8+CD57+ T cells in acquired aplastic anemia. Profiling of TCR beta VDJ combinations and CDR3 sequences used genomic DNA as template. Each CDR3 protein gets one entry after TCRdb re-called the reads with MiXCR. The sample yields roughly 420,000 distinct CDR3 sequences, 55% to 75% seen once. The CDR3 loop spans 14 amino acids. Germline V CDR1 and CDR2: WNHNN, SYGVQD (reference sequence). Concerning this clonotype itself: The junction does not match germline at one end; this may be a read error.

This chain joins TRBV10-1 and TRBJ1-1, with TRBD1 as a possible D gene (5 bases). The sample consisted of sorted CD4+, CD8+, or CD8+CD57+ T cells (not recorded which) from PBMCs. This clonotype was sampled from a human donor in good health, serving as a control. Written as DNA, the CDR3 is TGTGCCAGCAGCGAAAGACAGATAAACACTGAAGCTTTCTTT. Protein sequence: CASSERQINTEAFF.